The sequence of this T cell receptor (beta chain) was determined in a study of T cells expressing NK-cell markers. About the research overall: With respect to HCMV, seven of the eight sequenced donors were seropositive, and one was seronegative.

With the 5' RACE reads reprocessed, TCRdb shows one record per CDR3 protein and no DNA. Its table lists a few hundred thousand distinct CDR3 sequences. The V gene's germline CDR1 is WSHSY and CDR2 SAAADI. CDR3 size: 16 residues. The receptor comes from a man younger than 30 in good health. Input material: blood T cells: a sorted CD56 or NKG2C T cell subset, CD4+ or CD8+ T cells, or bulk PBMC T cells (not recorded which). J is TRBJ2-3 and V is TRBV10-2; TCRdb gives TRBD2 as the D gene, but with no DNA this cannot be confirmed. CDR3 residues: CASGRRLAGGPDTQYF.